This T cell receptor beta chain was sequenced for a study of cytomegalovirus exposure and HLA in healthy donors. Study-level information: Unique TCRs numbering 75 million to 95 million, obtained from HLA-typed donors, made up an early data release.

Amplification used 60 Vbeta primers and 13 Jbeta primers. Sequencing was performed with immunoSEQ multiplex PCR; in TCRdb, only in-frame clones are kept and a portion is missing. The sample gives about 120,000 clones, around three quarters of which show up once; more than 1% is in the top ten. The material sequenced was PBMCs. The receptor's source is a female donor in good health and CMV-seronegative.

The CDR3 loop reads CASSLGLGGNTEAFF. As DNA, the CDR3 is TGTGCCAGCAGCTTGGGATTAGGGGGCAACACTGAAGCTTTCTTT. V usage is TRBV5-6 and J usage is TRBJ1-1; 7 positions agree with TRBD1. CDR1 and CDR2 (germline): SGHDT, YYEEEE. The CDR3 covers 15 residues. Unmatched junction bases numbered 4, after V lost 0 bases and J lost 2 bases. Filled out from reference TRBV5-6 and TRBJ1-1, the complete variable domain reads DAGVTQSPTHLIKTRGQQVTLRCSPKSGHDTVSWYQQALGQGPQFIFQYYEEEERQRGNFPDRFSGHQFPNYSSELNVNALLLGDSALYLCASSLGLGGNTEAFFGQGTRLTVV.